This T cell receptor (beta chain) derives from a study of response to subunit inactivated influenza vaccine. General study points: Every seasonal influenza vaccination brings in few new T cells, the authors suggested.

This clonotype was recorded many times. Antigen: not known. TCRdb ran MiXCR on the RT-PCR reads and lists one entry per CDR3 protein. The table includes about 520,000 distinct CDR3 sequences, approximately 7.3% detected once. The V gene end was trimmed by 9 bases and the J gene end by 9 bases; junction bases not matched to a gene: 9. Germline V gene lookup returns CDR1 KGHDR and CDR2 SFDVKD. The CDR3 runs to 13 residues. The rearrangement joins TRBV24-1 to TRBJ2-1, with 8 bases aligning to TRBD2. The source is a man aged 45 to 75 who received an inactivated influenza vaccine. Specimen: PBMCs from blood, collected less than 25 months after vaccination. The CDR3 protein is CATQYGLATEQFF. The CDR3 coding sequence is TGTGCCACCCAATACGGACTAGCCACTGAGCAGTTCTTC.